The 6 T cell receptor beta chains below come from one sample, sequenced in a study of shared clonotypes between healthy human individuals. TCRdb's table, derived via immunoSEQ multiplex PCR, lists solely in-frame clones and lacks some. The sample gives some 1 million clones, about 70% of which show up once; approximately 1.5% is in the top ten. Sequenced: memory CD4+ T cells sorted from blood. Subset reported: CD45RA-negative fraction. The receptors were gathered from a man aged 18-30 years in good health.

This clone was seen only once. The chain couples TRBV19 to TRBJ2-7, with D hard to call. Germline CDR1 is LNHDA and CDR2 is SQIVND (reference sequence). Trimming removed 1 base from V and 2 bases from J, with 12 bases in between. The CDR3 covers 15 residues. In DNA, the CDR3 is TGTGCCAGTAGTATAGCTTCCATGTCAACCTACGAGCAGTACTTC. It encodes CASSIASMSTYEQYF.

The gene calls are TRBV7-6 and TRBJ1-1; no clear D gene. V was pared by 4 bases and J by 2 bases, with 8 bases between. The CDR3 contains 13 residues. Germline-derived CDR1 and CDR2 are SGHVS and FNYEAQ. This CDR3 reads CASSSTRNTEAFF. CDR3 DNA sequence: TGTGCCAGCAGCTCTACAAGAAACACTGAAGCTTTCTTT. Complete variable domain (other parts from reference TRBV7-6 and TRBJ1-1): GAGVSQSPRYKVTKRGQDVALRCDPISGHVSLYWYRQALGQGPEFLTYFNYEAQQDKSGLPNDRFSAERPEGSISTLTIQRTEQRDSAMYRCASSSTRNTEAFFGQGTRLTVV.

The J gene is TRBJ2-3, the V gene TRBV2; D not resolved. Germline V gives CDR1 SNHLY, CDR2 FYNNEI. The CDR3 spans 11 residues. V was shortened by 5 bases and J by 10 bases, with 10 bases between the two germline ends. This CDR3 reads CASSPSSSQYF. The CDR3 DNA sequence: TGTGCCAGCAGTCCCAGTAGCTCGCAGTATTTT.

The CDR3 sequence: CASSPGEGGTYEQYF. CDR3 sequence (DNA): TGTGCCAGCAGCCCCGGGGAGGGAGGGACCTACGAGCAGTACTTC. The chain joins TRBV6-6 to TRBJ2-7, with TRBD2 matching 7 bases. Trimming took 6 bases from V and 2 from J; bases not matched to a gene: 10. Per the germline V gene, CDR1 is MNHNY and CDR2 is SVGAGI (reference sequence). This CDR3 region has 15 residues.

The chain uses TRBV7-8 and TRBJ1-1; TRBD1 aligns across 8 bases. Germline loops: CDR1 SGHVS, CDR2 FQNEAQ. The CDR3 length is 20 residues. The junction had 23 bases not matched to a gene; V was cut back by 8 bases and J by 0 bases. The CDR3, as DNA: TGTGCCAGCCCTCCCGCGGACAGGGTTGTCGACCCCCTCATGAACACTGAAGCTTTCTTT. Translated: CASPPADRVVDPLMNTEAFF.

A few counts support this clone. V usage is TRBV4-3 and J usage is TRBJ2-1; D gene ambiguous. V lost 1 base and J lost 9, with 7 bases in between. Germline CDR1 reads LGHNA; CDR2 reads YSLEER. The CDR3 has 12 residues. CDR3 nucleotides: TGCGCCAGCAGCCAAGTACAGTTTGAGCAGTTCTTC. Protein: CASSQVQFEQFF.